This T cell receptor beta chain was sequenced in a study of identical twins (dated by TCRdb to 2016 to 2017). Background for the entire study: TCR alpha and beta repertoires from monozygotic twins, unrelated adults of various ages and cord blood were deep-sequenced to test whether fetal clonotypes persist. To rule out contamination, the twin experiments were replicated at different times with different library preparation protocols. The paper's findings and limits, for the study overall: Invariant T cells such as MAIT and iNKT could partly confound zero-insertion analyses, although diverse VJ usage argued against such confounding for most clonotypes. Because the same donors could not be followed over many years, the conclusions relied on cross-sectional statistical analysis. Compared with coincidental sharing between unrelated individuals, an excess of low generation-probability sequences was observed among out-of-frame TCR alpha sequences shared between twins. Out-of-frame TCR alpha sharing in monozygotic twins was systematically underestimated by recombination models, whereas sharing between unrelated individuals was in agreement with the recombination models. Fewer insertions were carried by abundant cord blood beta clonotypes, a similar but weaker trend appeared in young adult naive repertoires, and no such trend appeared in memory repertoires. In beta out-of-frame sequences, excess twin sharing was weaker, because having fewer shared sequences lowered the signal-to-noise ratio.

Library preparation employed 5' RACE. The data were produced on an Illumina HiSeq 2000. A universal primer binding site was introduced by template switching, and a unique molecular identifier was present in the final cDNA, enabling accurate counting of TCR cDNA molecules. Specific primers in the conserved constant-segment region were used to synthesize first-strand cDNA for the TCR alpha and beta chains. To control for contamination, each cDNA library was double barcoded with a SMART-Mk sample barcode plus Illumina barcodes. TruSeq adapter sequences, together with Illumina sample barcodes, were added in two successive PCR steps. The TCR alpha and beta cDNA libraries were sequenced on the Illumina HiSeq platform using custom primers. As for the original processing: Unique molecular identifiers were extracted from raw reads with MiGEC, and CDR3 positions were determined with MiXCR. Recombination models were inferred per individual with the repgenHMM and IGoR tools using an EM algorithm. The tcR package in R was used for shared clonotype analysis, with sharing normalized by the product of cloneset sizes. To study raw recombination free of thymic and clonal selection effects, out-of-frame nonproductive sequences were analyzed. TCRdb redid the processing of the public reads, applying fastp at Q25 and MiXCR, and retained in-frame beta chains. When rows share a CDR3 protein, they turn into one entry using the most common DNA and genes. Here the V and J calls rest on TCRdb's processing, not on the authors' analysis. This sample has about 220,000 distinct CDR3 sequences in its table, and around 6.9% of those were observed once. The top ten hold 1.5% to 2.5% of the sample.

The CDR1 and CDR2 encoded by the germline V gene (reference sequence) are DFQATT and SNEGSKA. Taken from cysteine to phenylalanine, the CDR3 has 14 residues. The only DNA kept is the CDR3, 42 bases in frame from the first base. From V the trimming removes 3 bases and from J it removes 7 bases, while the gene matches leave 5 bases of the junction unaccounted for. The sample holds many counts of this clonotype. Its cognate antigen has yet to be identified. Base qualities are not provided; no much larger clone lies one nucleotide away. Every donor was a healthy Caucasian. The twin cohort comprised three pairs of female monozygotic twins, all aged roughly 18 to 30 years. Miltenyi CD45RO+ enrichment and human naive T-cell isolation kits were used to isolate memory (CD45RO+) and naive T cells from PBMC. The sample also formed part of further work on yellow fever vaccine responses in identical twins. That second report states: According to the authors, in identical twins the way T cells responded to vaccination appeared partly convergent and partly personalized. In the study, vaccine-responding T cell clones were precisely tracked in identical twins.

The sequence was obtained from a woman aged 18-35 years in good health. The chain uses TRBV20-1 and TRBJ1-6; TRBD1 lines up with 8 middle nucleotides. Sequenced material: memory (CD45RO+) T cells sorted from blood. The cell subset or site tag for this specimen amounts to: CD45RO+ enriched T cells. In nucleotides, the sequence is TGCAGTGCTAGCTCGGACAGGGACAATTCACCCCTCCACTTT. It specifies CSASSDRDNSPLHF.